The text below deals with one T cell receptor beta chain. The antigen remains undetermined. Amplification yielded TCR beta CDR3 regions, with RNA transcripts as the source. The HTBI primer set was used in a first-round RT-PCR of the TCR CDR3. TCRdb called the multiplex PCR reads again in MiXCR, with one record for every CDR3 protein. The table has 95,000 to 100,000 distinct CDR3 sequences, 51% seen once. The sample belongs to a study of T cells in Graves' hyperthyroidism and ophthalmopathy. About the study: The blood sample was taken at first diagnosis, before treatment began. General observations from the study: Researchers found most expanded thyroid clonotypes above 0.001 in blood as well.

Diagnoses used clinical symptoms, serum thyroxine and TRAb, thyroid ultrasound and orbital computed tomography. The TCR originated in a woman between 35 and 50 years old with Graves' hyperthyroidism. Sequencing input: blood.

The CDR3: CAIRPGLNQPQHF. In DNA, the CDR3 is TGTGCCATCAGACCAGGGTTGAATCAGCCCCAGCATTTT. The gene calls are TRBV10-3 and TRBJ1-5, with D tentatively TRBD1 (5 bases). The CDR3 loop spans 13 amino acids. The V end was cut by 6 bases, the J end by 4 bases, with 10 bases between. Germline-derived CDR1 and CDR2 are ENHRY and SYGVKD.